Listed here are 25 T cell receptor beta chains from one sample, sequenced in a study of T cell responses to AZD1222 COVID-19 vaccine. Assay used: immunoSEQ multiplex PCR; TCRdb lists only in-frame clones, some missing. The repertoire holds fewer than 90,000 clones, with roughly nine tenths as singletons. Material: peripheral blood, obtained on day 0 of AZD1222 vaccination. The source of these receptors is an adult in good health.

The genes are TRBV27 and TRBJ1-1; unclear D gene. The CDR3 sequence is 14 residues long. The ends were cut back, 2 bases at V and 7 bases at J, with 14 bases in the middle. The V gene's germline CDR1 is MNHEY and CDR2 SMNVEV (reference sequence). DNA of the CDR3: TGTGCCAGCAGTTTACGTAGAGGGAGGGATGAAGCTTTCTTT. Translation: CASSLRRGRDEAFF.

The rearrangement links TRBV3-1 (or the pseudogene TRBV3-2) to TRBJ2-3, with D tentatively TRBD2 (6 bases). V lost 4 bases, J lost 6 bases, and 20 bases lay in between. This CDR3 has 16 amino acids. Germline loops: CDR1 LGHDT, CDR2 YNNKEL (reference sequence). In DNA, the CDR3 is TGTGCCAGCAGCCGGCAGATCGGGGAAGGGAGGGATACGCAGTATTTT. Translation gives CASSRQIGEGRDTQYF.

This clone was seen a handful of times. This chain uses TRBV19 with TRBJ1-2; 9 bases line up with TRBD1. Trimming at V came to 3 bases and at J to 5 bases, leaving 4 bases not matched to a gene. The length of the CDR3 is 14 residues. Per the germline V gene, CDR1 is LNHDA and CDR2 is SQIVND (reference sequence). DNA of the CDR3: TGTGCCAGTAGTATTACAGGGGGCGGATATGGCTACACCTTC. This gives the protein CASSITGGGYGYTF. Combining the CDR3 with reference TRBV19 and TRBJ1-2 gives the whole variable domain DGGITQSPKYLFRKEGQNVTLSCEQNLNHDAMYWYRQDPGQGLRLIYYSQIVNDFQKGDIAEGYSVSREKKESFPLTVTSAQKNPTAFYLCASSITGGGYGYTFGSGTRLTVV.

Only a few counts were recorded for this clone. CDR3 bases: TGCGCCAGCAGCGTTGATCTAGCGGGAGGGCCATCCGGGGAGCTGTTTTTT. This translates into CASSVDLAGGPSGELFF. This chain links TRBV5-1 with TRBJ2-2; TRBD2 agrees at 12 bases. This CDR3 has 17 residues. The J segment lost 6 bases and the V segment lost 4 bases, leaving 10 bases of the junction unmatched. In germline, CDR1 is SGHRS, CDR2 YFSETQ.

The chain couples TRBV11-3 to TRBJ1-1; 8 bases fit TRBD1. CDR3 length: 15 amino acids. The trim removed 3 bases at V and 11 bases at J, leaving 14 bases unmatched. Germline V gene sequence: CDR1 SGHNT, CDR2 YENEEA. The CDR3 reads CASSFEKSGQGEAFF. CDR3 in DNA: TGTGCCAGCAGCTTTGAAAAATCCGGACAGGGTGAGGCTTTCTTT.

The V call is TRBV5-6, the J call TRBJ2-7, with unresolved D. V lost 0 bases and J 5 bases, leaving 6 bases between the germline ends. The CDR3 sequence is 12 residues long. Germline V CDR1 and CDR2: SGHDT, YYEEEE. The CDR3 loop reads CASSLVSNEQYF. In DNA, the CDR3 is TGTGCCAGCAGCTTGGTGTCGAACGAGCAGTACTTC. The variable domain in full, completed from reference TRBV5-6 and TRBJ2-7, reads DAGVTQSPTHLIKTRGQQVTLRCSPKSGHDTVSWYQQALGQGPQFIFQYYEEEERQRGNFPDRFSGHQFPNYSSELNVNALLLGDSALYLCASSLVSNEQYFGPGTRLTVT.

This sequence joins TRBV7-8 and TRBJ1-3; D remains unclear. Trimming removed 1 base from V and 0 bases from J, with 10 bases in between. The CDR3 consists of 16 residues. Germline loops: CDR1 SGHVS, CDR2 FQNEAQ. CDR3 protein: CASSLGSRYSGNTIYF. CDR3 bases: TGTGCCAGCAGCTTAGGATCTCGGTACTCTGGAAACACCATATATTTT.

The chain carries TRBV5-1 and TRBJ1-2; D is perhaps TRBD1 (6 bases). The CDR3 totals 14 residues. The germline V gene has CDR1 SGHRS and CDR2 YFSETQ. The V and J ends lost 4 bases and 6 bases respectively, with 16 bases between them. In DNA, the CDR3 is TGCGCCAGCAGCGCGCAGACAGGTACTAATGGCTACACCTTC. Residues: CASSAQTGTNGYTF.

This sequence joins TRBV20-1 and TRBJ1-1; D uncertain. The CDR3 runs to 11 residues. From germline, CDR1 is DFQATT and CDR2 SNEGSKA (reference sequence). V was clipped by 6 bases and J by 5 bases, with 10 bases between them. For the CDR3, the DNA is TGCAGTGCCGAATCCGGGACTGAAGCTTTCTTT. It is translated as CSAESGTEAFF.

The V call is TRBV29-1, the J call TRBJ2-7; 9 nucleotides agree with TRBD1. The junction had 8 bases not matched to a gene; V was cut back by 2 bases and J by 3 bases. CDR3 length: 15 residues. Germline values: CDR1 SQVTM, CDR2 ANQGSEA. CDR3 in DNA: TGCAGCGTTGAATTGGCTGGACAGGGGCTCTACGAGCAGTACTTC. It codes for CSVELAGQGLYEQYF.

The V gene is TRBV6-5, the J gene TRBJ1-6; 8 bases fit TRBD1. In germline, CDR1 is MNHEY, CDR2 SVGAGI. This CDR3 contains 14 residues. The V and J ends lost 4 bases and 6 bases, in that order; junction bases with no gene match: 2. As DNA, the CDR3 is TGTGCCAGCAGTTTCAGGGGGCCTAATTCACCCCTCCACTTT. Translated: CASSFRGPNSPLHF.

V is TRBV5-6 and J is TRBJ2-5; unclear D gene. The length of the CDR3 is 13 residues. Trimming pared 0 bases from V and 5 bases from J, leaving 8 bases between. Per germline, CDR1 SGHDT and CDR2 YYEEEE. The CDR3 protein is CASSLEGAETQYF. CDR3 nucleotides: TGTGCCAGCAGCTTGGAAGGTGCGGAGACCCAGTACTTC.

The chain couples TRBV9 to TRBJ1-6, with TRBD1 matching 8 bases. Losses at the gene ends were 3 bases for V and 9 bases for J; bases not matched to a gene: 2. Germline CDR1 and CDR2: SGDLS and YYNGEE. The CDR3 runs 13 residues. CDR3 DNA sequence: TGTGCCAGCAGCGCCCAGGGGGCTTCACCCCTCCACTTT. Protein sequence: CASSAQGASPLHF.

This chain joins TRBV7-2 and TRBJ1-5; D is unresolved. From germline, CDR1 is SGHTA and CDR2 FQGNSA. The CDR3 totals 15 residues. The V end lost 2 bases, the J end lost 9 bases, and 17 bases lay between the germline ends. CDR3 loop: CASSLQGRGYTPQHF. CDR3 DNA: TGTGCCAGCAGCTTACAAGGACGGGGATATACGCCCCAGCATTTT.

The rearrangement joins TRBV13 to TRBJ1-2, with 7 bases lining up with TRBD1. Germline V gene data show CDR1 as PRHDT and CDR2 as FYEKMQ (reference sequence). Trimming removed 5 bases from V and 7 bases from J; junction bases left unmatched: 13. CDR3 size: 15 residues. CDR3: CASSPQGRGVGGYTF. CDR3 nucleotides: TGTGCCAGCAGCCCCCAGGGCAGGGGGGTCGGTGGCTACACCTTC.

The chain recombines TRBV6-1 with TRBJ1-1; TRBD1 matches at 9 bases. Germline trimming cut 3 bases from V and 1 base from J; bases unmatched to any gene: 3. Germline V gene data show CDR1 as MNHNS and CDR2 as SASEGT. The CDR3 extends over 15 amino acids. CDR3: CASSDGTGPNTEAFF. The CDR3 DNA reads TGTGCCAGCAGTGATGGGACAGGGCCGAACACTGAAGCTTTCTTT.

The chain links TRBV4-1 to TRBJ2-5; no definite D call. The length of the CDR3 is 15 residues. From germline, CDR1 is MGHRA and CDR2 YSYEKL. V gave up 0 bases and J gave up 5 bases, with 13 bases separating them. The CDR3 bases are TGCGCCAGCAGCCAAGATCCAGGCTTACGGGAGACCCAGTACTTC. Translated, it gives CASSQDPGLRETQYF.

DNA of the CDR3: TGTGCCAGCAGTCCACCCCCGGGACTAGCGGTCGTCGGAGGCCTCGCCGGGGAGCTGTTTTTT. Encoded protein: CASSPPPGLAVVGGLAGELFF. This chain links TRBV3-1 (or the pseudogene TRBV3-2) with TRBJ2-2, with 11 positions matching TRBD2. The CDR3 is made up of 21 amino acids. With V trimmed by 6 bases and J by 6 bases, 24 bases remained unmatched. From germline, CDR1 is LGHDT and CDR2 YNNKEL (reference sequence).

The V call is TRBV4-3, the J call TRBJ1-2; unclear D gene. Per the germline V gene, CDR1 is LGHNA and CDR2 is YSLEER. V dropped 0 bases and J dropped 5 bases, with 7 bases sitting between them. The CDR3 runs to 13 residues. The chain's CDR3 is CASSQEHLYGYTF. In nucleotides, the CDR3 is TGCGCCAGCAGCCAAGAACATTTGTATGGCTACACCTTC.

V usage is TRBV4-3 and J usage is TRBJ1-6, with 9 bases aligning to TRBD1. V gave up 0 bases and J gave up 8 bases; unmatched junction bases: 5. From germline, CDR1 is LGHNA and CDR2 YSLEER. This CDR3 is 16 amino acids long. The CDR3 protein is CASSQEGQGGDSPLHF. Here the CDR3 DNA reads TGCGCCAGCAGCCAAGAGGGACAGGGAGGGGATTCACCCCTCCACTTT.

This clone was picked up one time. The chain couples TRBV20-1 to TRBJ1-1; D unclear. The CDR3 totals 13 residues. From germline, CDR1 is DFQATT and CDR2 SNEGSKA (reference sequence). V was pared by 3 bases and J by 4 bases, with 12 bases between. The chain's CDR3 is CSASGVIGTEAFF. DNA of the CDR3: TGCAGTGCTAGTGGGGTAATCGGCACTGAAGCTTTCTTT.

This rearrangement joins TRBV7-9 to TRBJ2-7, with D perhaps TRBD2 (6 bases). Trimming shortened V by 3 bases and J by 0 bases, and 12 bases separated the two germline ends. CDR1 is SEHNR and CDR2 is FQNEAQ in the germline V gene (reference sequence). The CDR3 extends over 15 amino acids. The CDR3 bases are TGTGCCAGCAGCTTGGGGGGATTTAGCTCCTACGAGCAGTACTTC. It translates to CASSLGGFSSYEQYF.

V gene TRBV19 combines with J gene TRBJ2-3; D not resolved. The CDR3 contains 12 residues. Trimming stripped 6 bases from V and 2 bases from J, with 6 bases between. Germline V gene data show CDR1 as LNHDA and CDR2 as SQIVND (reference sequence). The CDR3: CASRGNTDTQYF. The CDR3 DNA reads as TGTGCCAGTAGAGGGAACACAGATACGCAGTATTTT.

The rearrangement joins TRBV4-2 to TRBJ2-7; D is perhaps TRBD1 (5 bases). Looked up from germline, CDR1 is LGHNA and CDR2 is YNFKEQ. CDR3 length equals 14 residues. V was pared by 0 bases and J by 6 bases, with 12 bases between. Written as DNA, the CDR3 is TGTGCCAGCAGCCAAGATGAATCAAGGGGCGAGCAGTACTTC. Translating it yields CASSQDESRGEQYF.

This chain uses TRBV2 with TRBJ1-1, with D tentatively TRBD1 (6 bases). This CDR3 comprises 14 residues. Germline V gene sequence: CDR1 SNHLY, CDR2 FYNNEI. The V end was cut by 10 bases, the J end by 3 bases, with 18 bases between. The CDR3 here is CATGMKAGDTEAFF. The DNA of the CDR3 is TGTGCCACCGGGATGAAGGCAGGGGACACTGAAGCTTTCTTT.